This T cell receptor (beta chain) derives from a study of OX40 agonist ivuxolimab in advanced cancers. Looking at the study overall: Ivuxolimab, which targeted the costimulatory receptor OX40 (CD134), was an agonistic, fully human IgG2 monoclonal antibody. Intravenous ivuxolimab was administered to patients every 2 weeks at six dose levels: 0.01, 0.1, 0.3, 1.5, 3 and 10 mg/kg. Among the roughly 54 dose-escalation patients, about 20 had hepatocellular carcinoma, roughly 15 melanoma, 9 renal cell carcinoma and 9 head and neck cancer. A male proportion of roughly 80% and a mean age of 60 years, ranging from 23 to 79, were recorded for the dose-escalation cohort. Patients were allowed to have had prior anti-PD-1, anti-PD-L1 or anti-CTLA-4 therapy, and less than 45% of the dose-escalation patients had previously received checkpoint inhibitors. Partial responses were achieved by three dose-escalation patients, of whom one had hepatocellular carcinoma and two had cutaneous melanoma. Peripheral TCRbeta sequencing was intended to test whether TCR sequence diversity was altered and clonal T-cell expansion was caused by ivuxolimab. The paper reports the monotherapy dose-escalation portion (N of about 51 patients) of the phase I ivuxolimab trial.

The CDR3 measures 17 amino acids from cysteine to phenylalanine. Only CDR3 DNA remains: 51 bases, in frame from the first base. The germline V gene specifies MGHRA as CDR1 and YSYEKL as CDR2. Compared with germline, V lacks 1 base and J lacks 5 bases; bases without a gene match: 9. The trial excluded patients who had a history of autoimmune disease or who were on systemic immunosuppression. Peripheral blood for TCR sequencing was collected from all dose cohorts at baseline, on cycle 4 day 1, and on cycle 7 day 1. The samples were drawn from a first-in-human, open-label, multicenter phase I dose-escalation trial of ivuxolimab. Adults with locally advanced or metastatic melanoma, renal cell, hepatocellular, or head and neck squamous cell carcinoma were enrolled in the trial. Before TCR sequencing, CD4+ T cells and CD8+ T cells from peripheral blood were sorted into separate populations. Study-wide findings and limitations: At doses of 0.1 to 3.0 mg/kg, clonal expansion of both CD4+ and CD8+ blood T cells was observed from baseline to week 6. After ivuxolimab, CD8+ T cells had more expanded clones than CD4+ T cells on average. Low levels of normalized T-cell clonal expansion were also seen in some patients who did not respond. Partial responders in the 0.1-3.0 mg/kg groups had among the lowest normalized peripheral clonal expansion, especially among CD8+ T cells. The antigen specificity of the clonally expanded peripheral T cells was not determined.

This clone was counted a single time. The specificity of this receptor is unknown. Qualities for individual bases were not recorded, and no much larger clone is one base off. Genomic DNA was isolated from the sorted cells so that the TCRbeta CDR3 region could be sequenced. The immunoSEQ Assay was used for sequencing of TCRbeta CDR3 regions. TCRdb stores this immuneACCESS table with in-frame sequences only. Part of the clones is absent; in the studies checked, under half of the shortfall reflects unresolved V genes, and no reason is known for the rest. A total of around 74,000 clones appear in this sample, roughly 89% of them only once. The top ten constitute around 2.5% of the sample.

This specimen was CD4+ or CD8+ T cells sorted from blood, taken in a trial of the OX40 agonist ivuxolimab. This receptor was identified in an adult with an advanced solid tumor such as melanoma, head and neck, liver or kidney cancer. The chain employs TRBV4-1 and TRBJ1-5, with 9 bases matching TRBD1. The DNA reads TGCGCCAGCAGCCAAGTCGGGACAGGGAGCAGGGATCAGCCCCAGCATTTT. Its protein product is CASSQVGTGSRDQPQHF.